Listed below are T cell receptor beta chains from one sample, sequenced in a study of cytotoxic CD8 clonotypes in ibrutinib-treated CLL. The assay was immunoSEQ multiplex PCR, and TCRdb's table has in-frame clones only and misses some. The sample lists some 130,000 clones; about 80% were seen once. The input for sequencing was PBMCs, taken after 24 months of ibrutinib treatment. These receptors were collected from a human donor with chronic lymphocytic leukemia. CDR3s include the opening cysteine and the closing phenylalanine or tryptophan. Each record gives: D gene, J gene, V gene, clone size, CDR3 DNA, CDR3 protein. The D gene is left open where the match is weak. Only part of the rows carry a size: once, few, many, or a class if the clone is expanded.

d_call: TRBD2; j_call: TRBJ2-3; v_call: TRBV5-6; clone_size: -; cdr3_nt: TGTGCCAGCAGCTTGGCCGGGGCGGGGGGAGATACGCAGTATTTT; cdr3_aa: CASSLAGAGGDTQYF
d_call: -; j_call: TRBJ1-2; v_call: TRBV10-3; clone_size: -; cdr3_nt: TGTGCCATCACCCCGGGCCTGGAGGCTGGCTACACCTTC; cdr3_aa: CAITPGLEAGYTF
d_call: -; j_call: TRBJ2-7; v_call: TRBV6-6; clone_size: -; cdr3_nt: TGTGCCAGCGGGGTGGGCTACGAGCAGTACTTC; cdr3_aa: CASGVGYEQYF
d_call: TRBD2; j_call: TRBJ2-7; v_call: TRBV7-2; clone_size: -; cdr3_nt: TGTGCCAGCAGCCCGACTAGCGGATATTCCTACGAGCAGTACTTC; cdr3_aa: CASSPTSGYSYEQYF
d_call: -; j_call: TRBJ2-7; v_call: TRBV6-6; clone_size: -; cdr3_nt: TGTGCCAGCAGTTACTCGGGGTGGGAAACCTACGAGCAGTACTTC; cdr3_aa: CASSYSGWETYEQYF
d_call: -; j_call: TRBJ1-2; v_call: TRBV15; clone_size: -; cdr3_nt: TGTGCCACCAGCAGAGATGGGGGGTCGCCCAACTATGGCTACACCTTC; cdr3_aa: CATSRDGGSPNYGYTF
d_call: -; j_call: TRBJ2-7; v_call: TRBV30; clone_size: -; cdr3_nt: TGTGCCTGGCAAACACAGGGTGGGGCCTACGAGCAGTACTTC; cdr3_aa: CAWQTQGGAYEQYF
d_call: -; j_call: TRBJ2-7; v_call: TRBV6-5; clone_size: -; cdr3_nt: TGTGCCAGCAGTCCTACCCAGGGGTTCACCTACGAGCAGTACTTC; cdr3_aa: CASSPTQGFTYEQYF
d_call: -; j_call: TRBJ2-5; v_call: TRBV6-1; clone_size: -; cdr3_nt: TGTGCCAGAGGGCTAGCCCAAGAGACCCAGTACTTC; cdr3_aa: CARGLAQETQYF
d_call: -; j_call: TRBJ2-7; v_call: TRBV7-3; clone_size: -; cdr3_nt: TGTGCCAGCAGCCCCCGGGGCTCCTACGAGCAGTACTTC; cdr3_aa: CASSPRGSYEQYF
d_call: -; j_call: TRBJ1-5; v_call: TRBV2; clone_size: few; cdr3_nt: TGTGCCAGCACCCCCGGGAGTAATTCTCAGCCCCAGCATTTT; cdr3_aa: CASTPGSNSQPQHF
d_call: -; j_call: TRBJ1-1; v_call: TRBV19; clone_size: few; cdr3_nt: TGTGCCAGTAGTATAGCTCCGGGGAGGACTGAAGCTTTCTTT; cdr3_aa: CASSIAPGRTEAFF